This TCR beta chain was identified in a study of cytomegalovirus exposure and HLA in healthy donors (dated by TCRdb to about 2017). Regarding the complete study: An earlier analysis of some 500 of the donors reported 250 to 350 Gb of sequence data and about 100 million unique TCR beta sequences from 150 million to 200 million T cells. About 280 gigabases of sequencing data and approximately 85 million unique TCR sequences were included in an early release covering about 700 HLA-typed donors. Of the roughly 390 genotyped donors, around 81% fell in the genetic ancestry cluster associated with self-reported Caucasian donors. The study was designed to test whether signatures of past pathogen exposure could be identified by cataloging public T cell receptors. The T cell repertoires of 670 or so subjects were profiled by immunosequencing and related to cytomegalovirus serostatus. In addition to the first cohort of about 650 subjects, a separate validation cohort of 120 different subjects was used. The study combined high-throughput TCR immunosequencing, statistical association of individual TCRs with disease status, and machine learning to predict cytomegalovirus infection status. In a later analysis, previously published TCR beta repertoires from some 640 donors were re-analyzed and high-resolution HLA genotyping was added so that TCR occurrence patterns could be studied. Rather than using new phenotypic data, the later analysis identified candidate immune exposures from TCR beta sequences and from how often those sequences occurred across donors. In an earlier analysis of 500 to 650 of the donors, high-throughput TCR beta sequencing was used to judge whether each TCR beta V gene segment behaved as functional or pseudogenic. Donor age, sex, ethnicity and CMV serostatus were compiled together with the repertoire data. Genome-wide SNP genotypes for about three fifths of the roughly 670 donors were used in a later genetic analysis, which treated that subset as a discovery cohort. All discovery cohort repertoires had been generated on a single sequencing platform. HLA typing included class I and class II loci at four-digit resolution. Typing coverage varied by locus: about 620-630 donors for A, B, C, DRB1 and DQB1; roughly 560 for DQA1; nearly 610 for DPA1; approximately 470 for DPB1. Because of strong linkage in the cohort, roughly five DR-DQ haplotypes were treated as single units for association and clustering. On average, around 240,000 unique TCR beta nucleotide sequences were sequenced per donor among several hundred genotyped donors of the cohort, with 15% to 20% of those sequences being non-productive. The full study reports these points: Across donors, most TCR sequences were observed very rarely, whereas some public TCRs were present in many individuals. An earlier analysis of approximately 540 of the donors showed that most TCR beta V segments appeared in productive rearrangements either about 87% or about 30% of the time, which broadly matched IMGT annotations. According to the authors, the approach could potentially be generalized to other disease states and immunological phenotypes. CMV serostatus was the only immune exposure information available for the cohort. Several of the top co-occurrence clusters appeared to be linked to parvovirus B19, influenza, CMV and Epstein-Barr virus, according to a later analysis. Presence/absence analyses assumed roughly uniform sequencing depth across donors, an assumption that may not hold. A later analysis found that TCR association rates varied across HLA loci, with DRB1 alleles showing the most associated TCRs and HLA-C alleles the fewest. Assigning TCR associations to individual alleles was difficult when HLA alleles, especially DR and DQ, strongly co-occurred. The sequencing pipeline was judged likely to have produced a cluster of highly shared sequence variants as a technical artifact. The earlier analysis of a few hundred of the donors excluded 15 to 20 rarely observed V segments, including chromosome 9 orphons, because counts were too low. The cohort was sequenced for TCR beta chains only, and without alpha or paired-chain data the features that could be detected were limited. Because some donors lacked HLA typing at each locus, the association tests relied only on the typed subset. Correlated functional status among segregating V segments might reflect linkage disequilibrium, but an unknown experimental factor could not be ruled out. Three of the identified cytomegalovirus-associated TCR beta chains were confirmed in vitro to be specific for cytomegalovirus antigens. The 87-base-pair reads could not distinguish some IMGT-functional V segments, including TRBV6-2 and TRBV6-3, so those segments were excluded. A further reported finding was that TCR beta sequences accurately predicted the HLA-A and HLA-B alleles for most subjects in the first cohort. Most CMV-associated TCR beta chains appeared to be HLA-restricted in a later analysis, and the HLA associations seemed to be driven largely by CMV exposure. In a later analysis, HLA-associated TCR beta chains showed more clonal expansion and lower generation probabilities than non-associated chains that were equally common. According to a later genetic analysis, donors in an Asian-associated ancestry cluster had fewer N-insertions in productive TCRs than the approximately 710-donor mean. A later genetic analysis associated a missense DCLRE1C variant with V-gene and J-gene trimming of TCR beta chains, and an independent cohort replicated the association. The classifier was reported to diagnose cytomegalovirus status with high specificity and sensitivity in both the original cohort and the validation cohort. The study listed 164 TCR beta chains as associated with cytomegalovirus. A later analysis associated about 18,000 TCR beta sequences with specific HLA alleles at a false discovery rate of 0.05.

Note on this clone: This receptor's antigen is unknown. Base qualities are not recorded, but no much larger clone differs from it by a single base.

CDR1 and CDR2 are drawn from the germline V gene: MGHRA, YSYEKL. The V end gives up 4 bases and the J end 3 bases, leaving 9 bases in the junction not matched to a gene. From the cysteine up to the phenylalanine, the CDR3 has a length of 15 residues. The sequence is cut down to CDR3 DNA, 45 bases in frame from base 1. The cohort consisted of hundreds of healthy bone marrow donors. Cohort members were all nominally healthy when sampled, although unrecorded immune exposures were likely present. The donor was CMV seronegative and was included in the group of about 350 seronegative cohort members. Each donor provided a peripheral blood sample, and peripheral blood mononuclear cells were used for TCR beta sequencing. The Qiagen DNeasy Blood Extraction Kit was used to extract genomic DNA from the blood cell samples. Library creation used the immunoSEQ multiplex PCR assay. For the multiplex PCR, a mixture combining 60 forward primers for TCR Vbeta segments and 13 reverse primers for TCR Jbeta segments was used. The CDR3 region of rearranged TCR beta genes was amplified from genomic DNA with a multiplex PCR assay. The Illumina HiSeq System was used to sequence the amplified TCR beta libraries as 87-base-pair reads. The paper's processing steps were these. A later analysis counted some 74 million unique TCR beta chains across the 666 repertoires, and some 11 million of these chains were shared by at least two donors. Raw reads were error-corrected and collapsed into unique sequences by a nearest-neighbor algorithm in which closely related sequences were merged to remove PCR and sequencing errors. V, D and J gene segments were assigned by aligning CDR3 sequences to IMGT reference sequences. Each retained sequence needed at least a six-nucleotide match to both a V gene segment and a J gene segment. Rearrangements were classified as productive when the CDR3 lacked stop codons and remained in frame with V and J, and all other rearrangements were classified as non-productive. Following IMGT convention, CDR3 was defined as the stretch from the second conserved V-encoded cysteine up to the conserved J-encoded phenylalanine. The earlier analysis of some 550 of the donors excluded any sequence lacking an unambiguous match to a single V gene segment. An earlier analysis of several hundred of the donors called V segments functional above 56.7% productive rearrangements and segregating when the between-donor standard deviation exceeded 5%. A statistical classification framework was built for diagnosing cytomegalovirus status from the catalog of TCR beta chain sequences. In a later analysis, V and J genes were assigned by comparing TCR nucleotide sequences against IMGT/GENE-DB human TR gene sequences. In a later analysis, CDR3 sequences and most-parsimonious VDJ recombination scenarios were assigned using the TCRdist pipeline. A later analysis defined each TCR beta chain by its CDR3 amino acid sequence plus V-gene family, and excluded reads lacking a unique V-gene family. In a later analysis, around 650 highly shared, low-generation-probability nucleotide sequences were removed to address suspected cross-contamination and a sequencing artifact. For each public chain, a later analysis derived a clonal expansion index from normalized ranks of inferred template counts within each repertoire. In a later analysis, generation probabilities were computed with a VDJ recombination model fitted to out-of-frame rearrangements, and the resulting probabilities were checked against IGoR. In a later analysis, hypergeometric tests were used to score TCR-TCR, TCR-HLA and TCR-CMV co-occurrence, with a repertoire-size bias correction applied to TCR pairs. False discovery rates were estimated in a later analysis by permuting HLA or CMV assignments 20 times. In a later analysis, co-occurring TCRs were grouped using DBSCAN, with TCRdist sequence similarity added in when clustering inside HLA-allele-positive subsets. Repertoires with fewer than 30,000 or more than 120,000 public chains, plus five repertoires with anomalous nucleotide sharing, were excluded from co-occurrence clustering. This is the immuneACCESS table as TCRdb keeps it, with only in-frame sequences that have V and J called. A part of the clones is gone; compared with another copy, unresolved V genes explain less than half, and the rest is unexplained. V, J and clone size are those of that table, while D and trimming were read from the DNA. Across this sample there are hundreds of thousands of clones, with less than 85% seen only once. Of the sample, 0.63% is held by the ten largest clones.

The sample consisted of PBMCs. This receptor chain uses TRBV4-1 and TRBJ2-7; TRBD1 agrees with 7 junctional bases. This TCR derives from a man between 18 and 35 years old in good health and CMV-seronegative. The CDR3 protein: CASSPRTGGYYEQYF. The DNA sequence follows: TGCGCCAGCAGCCCCCGGACAGGCGGATACTACGAGCAGTACTTC.